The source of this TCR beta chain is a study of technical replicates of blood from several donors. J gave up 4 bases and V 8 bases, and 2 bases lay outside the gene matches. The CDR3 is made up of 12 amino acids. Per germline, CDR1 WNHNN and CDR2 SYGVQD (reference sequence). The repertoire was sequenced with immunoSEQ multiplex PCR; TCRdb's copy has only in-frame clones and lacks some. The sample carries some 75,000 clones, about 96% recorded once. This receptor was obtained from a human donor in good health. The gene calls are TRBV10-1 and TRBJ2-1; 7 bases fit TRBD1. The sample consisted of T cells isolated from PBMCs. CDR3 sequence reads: CASGTAYNEQFF. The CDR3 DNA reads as TGCGCCAGCGGGACAGCATACAATGAGCAGTTCTTC.